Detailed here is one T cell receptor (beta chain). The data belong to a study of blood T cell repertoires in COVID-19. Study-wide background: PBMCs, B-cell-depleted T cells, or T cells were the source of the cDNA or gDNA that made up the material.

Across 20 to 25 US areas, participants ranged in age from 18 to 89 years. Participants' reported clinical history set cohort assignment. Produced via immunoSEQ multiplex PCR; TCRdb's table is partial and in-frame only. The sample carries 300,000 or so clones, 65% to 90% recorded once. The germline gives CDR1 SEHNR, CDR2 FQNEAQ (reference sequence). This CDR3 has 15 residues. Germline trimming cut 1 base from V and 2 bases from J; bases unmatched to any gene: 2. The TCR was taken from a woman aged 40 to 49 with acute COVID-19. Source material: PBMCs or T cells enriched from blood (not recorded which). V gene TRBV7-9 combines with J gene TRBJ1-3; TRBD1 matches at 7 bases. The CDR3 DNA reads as TGTGCCAGCAGCTTAGGACAGGGTCCTGGAAACACCATATATTTT. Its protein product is CASSLGQGPGNTIYF.